This TCR beta chain was sequenced for a study of neurological immune-mediated disorders. Study-wide results and limits: The greatest degree of TCR clonal expansion was observed in HTLV-1-associated myelopathy, with the lowest in multiple sclerosis, below that of healthy controls.

The CDR3 covers 14 residues. Germline values: CDR1 DFQATT, CDR2 SNEGSKA (reference sequence). V was shortened by 5 bases and J by 3 bases, with 14 bases between the two germline ends. The sample's time point: longitudinal time-point 2. For the unsorted libraries, 2 million PBMCs stored at -80 C served as input. This clonotype was detected ten times or more. Its specificity is not known. The cDNA came from 5'RACE with 10-nucleotide random UMIs. TCRdb reprocessed the 5' RACE reads via MiXCR and lists one record per CDR3 protein. The repertoire holds about 60,000 distinct CDR3 sequences, more than 8% seen once, with about 12% in the top ten.

Sequenced: PBMCs. The V and J genes are TRBV20-1 and TRBJ1-5, with a tentative D call TRBD1 (6 bases). This clonotype was sampled from a man aged 25-45 years in good health. The DNA for the CDR3 is TGCAGTGCTCCAATCGGGACAAACAATCAGCCCCAGCATTTT. It encodes CSAPIGTNNQPQHF.